These T cell receptor beta chains were read from a single sample in a study of brain T cells in children with intractable seizures. The table came from immunoSEQ multiplex PCR; TCRdb's copy has only in-frame clones and leaves some out. The sample has 95,000 to 120,000 clones, approximately 94% seen once. Specimen: peripheral blood, collected at surgery. Source of these receptors: a boy less than two years old with hemimegalencephaly and intractable seizures. Each CDR3 is given with its conserved first and last residue. The D gene is left open where the match is weak.

j_call,v_call,d_call,cdr3_aa
TRBJ2-3,TRBV9,-,CASSARRAFTDTQYF
TRBJ1-3,TRBV25-1,-,CASSEVRGPGNTIYF
TRBJ1-1,TRBV9,TRBD1,CASSHRGLNTEAFF
TRBJ2-3,TRBV5-1,TRBD2,CASSLGGSTDTQYF
TRBJ1-1,TRBV6-2/TRBV6-3,-,CASSSDRKKRNTEAFF
TRBJ2-7,TRBV5-6,-,CASRWGVSEQYF
TRBJ2-1,TRBV28,-,CASSFPRRGANEQFF
TRBJ1-5,TRBV5-1,-,CASSLGTPNQPQHF
TRBJ1-2,TRBV3-1/TRBV3-2,-,CASSQDLSFREGYGYTF
TRBJ2-2,TRBV19,-,CATENPASSTGELFF
TRBJ2-3,TRBV28,TRBD1,CASSLELGTGRTVDTQYF
TRBJ2-7,TRBV6-2/TRBV6-3,-,CASSYALGEPGVYEQYF
TRBJ2-7,TRBV2,TRBD2,CASSEGLAGGVDEQYF
TRBJ1-2,TRBV4-1,-,CASSQPDTYGYTF
TRBJ2-7,TRBV18,-,CASSKGRSYEQYF
TRBJ2-3,TRBV27,TRBD2,CASRRAGGTDTQYF
TRBJ2-5,TRBV30,TRBD1,CAWSPIRGRETQYF
TRBJ2-6,TRBV11-3,-,CASSLGPGRSSGANVLTF
TRBJ1-6,TRBV5-1,TRBD1,CASSSGQGSGNNSPLHF
TRBJ1-2,TRBV7-9,TRBD1,CASSLPLDRVGGAYTF
TRBJ2-1,TRBV2,-,CASSDWNNEQFF